A selection of T cell receptor beta chains follows, all from one sample in a study of T cells after yellow fever vaccination. Using its own MiXCR run on the 5' RACE reads, TCRdb lists one record per CDR3 protein. The profile shows some 600,000 distinct CDR3 sequences, less than 20% of them singletons. The sequences come from PBMCs, collected 5 days after the first yellow fever vaccination. The receptors here all came from a man aged 18-30 years who received the YFV17D yellow fever vaccine. CDR3s include the opening cysteine and the closing phenylalanine or tryptophan. D genes are given only for firm matches. Rows give clone size only sometimes, using once, few, many, or a class for an expanded clone.

d_gene	abundance	v_gene	len	j_gene	CDR3aa	CDR3nt
TRBD2	-	TRBV6-2/TRBV6-3	18	TRBJ2-3	CASKIPLAGRSSTDTQYF	TGTGCCAGCAAAATACCGCTAGCGGGAAGATCTAGCACAGATACGCAGTATTTT
-	-	TRBV18	16	TRBJ2-7	CASSPRTGRISYEQYF	TGTGCCAGCTCACCAAGGACCGGGCGTATCTCCTACGAGCAGTACTTC
-	-	TRBV12-3/TRBV12-4	15	TRBJ2-2	CASSFWTENTGELFF	TGTGCCAGCAGTTTTTGGACAGAGAACACCGGGGAGCTGTTTTTT
TRBD2	-	TRBV5-1	18	TRBJ2-4	CASSRGTSGATPNSIQYF	TGCGCCAGCAGCCGCGGGACTAGCGGGGCGACGCCAAATAGCATTCAGTACTTC
-	few	TRBV7-2	15	TRBJ1-3	CASSLRSASGNTIYF	TGTGCCAGCAGCTTAAGGTCCGCCTCTGGAAACACCATATATTTT
TRBD2	few	TRBV6-2/TRBV6-3	16	TRBJ2-1	CASSYRRGGAHNEQFF	TGTGCCAGCAGTTACCGGCGCGGGGGGGCTCACAATGAGCAGTTCTTC
-	-	TRBV7-2	12	TRBJ1-4	CASSTTREKLFF	TGTGCCAGCAGCACTACTAGAGAAAAACTGTTTTTT
TRBD1	-	TRBV7-8	15	TRBJ2-1	CASSRGQGPYNEQFF	TGTGCCAGCAGCCGAGGACAGGGCCCCTACAATGAGCAGTTCTTC
-	few	TRBV12-3/TRBV12-4	12	TRBJ1-3	CANRIAGNTIYF	TGTGCCAATAGGATAGCTGGAAACACCATATATTTT
-	few	TRBV11-1	16	TRBJ2-5	CASSLGAASSGETQYF	TGTGCCAGCAGCTTAGGGGCGGCTAGCTCGGGAGAGACCCAGTACTTC
TRBD1	-	TRBV18	19	TRBJ2-5	CASSPPLMDRGEYQETQYF	TGTGCCAGCTCACCACCCCTTATGGACAGGGGCGAGTACCAAGAGACCCAGTACTTC
-	few	TRBV7-9	14	TRBJ2-2	CASSLAQGTGELFF	TGTGCCAGCAGCTTAGCCCAGGGGACAGGGGAGCTGTTTTTT
-	-	TRBV7-9	13	TRBJ1-5	CASSLDGSQPQHF	TGTGCCAGCAGCTTAGACGGAAGTCAGCCCCAGCATTTT
TRBD2	-	TRBV9	18	TRBJ2-3	CASSVVTSGGRSTDTQYF	TGTGCCAGCAGCGTAGTCACTAGCGGGGGGCGGAGCACAGATACGCAGTATTTT
-	-	TRBV7-9	16	TRBJ2-1	CASSPRDAGLGNEQFF	TGTGCCAGCAGCCCCCGGGACGCAGGCCTAGGGAATGAGCAGTTCTTC
-	-	TRBV27	13	TRBJ2-1	CASSGQKKGEQFF	TGTGCCAGCAGTGGACAGAAGAAAGGTGAGCAGTTCTTC
-	few	TRBV5-4	16	TRBJ2-5	CASSPIQGTSGETQYF	TGTGCCAGCAGCCCCATTCAGGGGACTTCGGGAGAGACCCAGTACTTC
-	many	TRBV4-1	18	TRBJ2-7	CASSQGRSTGTVTYEQYF	TGCGCCAGCAGCCAAGGCAGGAGTACGGGGACGGTAACCTACGAGCAGTACTTC
TRBD2	many	TRBV5-6	16	TRBJ2-3	CASTLGERGATDTQYF	TGTGCCAGCACCCTGGGGGAGCGGGGGGCCACAGATACGCAGTATTTT
-	few	TRBV5-1	13	TRBJ1-2	CASSSRANYGYTF	TGCGCCAGCAGTTCTCGTGCTAACTATGGCTACACCTTC
-	few	TRBV20-1	11	TRBJ2-4	CSVYSSNIQYF	TGCAGTGTTTATTCCAGTAACATTCAGTACTTC
-	-	TRBV5-6	16	TRBJ2-2	CASSPGWGSNTGELFF	TGTGCCAGCAGCCCCGGGTGGGGGTCGAACACCGGGGAGCTGTTTTTT
-	-	TRBV20-1	15	TRBJ2-3	CSAPRGSFVTDTQYF	TGCAGTGCCCCGAGGGGGTCATTCGTCACAGATACGCAGTATTTT
TRBD1	-	TRBV7-9	13	TRBJ1-1	CASSWKGATEAFF	TGTGCCAGCAGCTGGAAGGGGGCCACTGAAGCTTTCTTT
-	-	TRBV2	12	TRBJ1-2	CASSEAAYGYTF	TGTGCCAGCAGTGAAGCAGCCTATGGCTACACCTTC
-	few	TRBV11-3	14	TRBJ2-1	CASSLEGSQDEQFF	TGTGCCAGCAGCTTAGAAGGTAGTCAGGATGAGCAGTTCTTC
-	-	TRBV5-1	15	TRBJ1-1	CASSLTSHPGAEAFF	TGCGCCAGCAGCCTGACCTCCCACCCGGGAGCTGAAGCTTTCTTT
TRBD1	-	TRBV3-1	15	TRBJ2-7	CATSPWDRDPSRQYF	TGTGCCACCTCCCCCTGGGACAGGGATCCATCAAGGCAGTACTTC
TRBD2	few	TRBV5-1	16	TRBJ2-3	CASSLKESGGTDTQYF	TGCGCCAGCAGCTTAAAAGAAAGCGGGGGCACAGATACGCAGTATTTT
TRBD1	-	TRBV5-1	15	TRBJ1-2	CASSLAGRGSGGYTF	TGCGCCAGCAGCTTGGCTGGCAGGGGGTCGGGTGGCTACACCTTC
-	few	TRBV25-1	12	TRBJ1-1	CASSELPGRAFF	TGTGCCAGCAGTGAATTGCCGGGTCGAGCTTTCTTT